The clone carrying this TCR beta chain was seen once. The PCR contained 60 Vbeta and 13 Jbeta primers. Clones were read by immunoSEQ multiplex PCR, and TCRdb kept only the in-frame ones, dropping some. The repertoire holds 190,000 or so clones, with 75% to 90% as singletons. These data belong to a study of cytomegalovirus exposure and HLA in healthy donors. The CDR3 is 15 residues long. V lost 2 bases and J lost 3; bases outside the gene matches: 5. In germline, CDR1 is MNHEY, CDR2 SVGAGI. This receptor was obtained from a man aged 45-65 years in good health and CMV-seronegative. Sequencing was carried out using PBMCs. The chain links TRBV6-5 to TRBJ1-1, with 8 positions matching TRBD1. The CDR3 DNA reads TGTGCCAGCAGTTACCCGGGACAGGTAGACACTGAAGCTTTCTTT. This gives the protein CASSYPGQVDTEAFF.